This T cell receptor (beta chain) was profiled in a study of blood T cell repertoires in COVID-19. Looking at the study overall: Samples representing acute and convalescent COVID-19 were sourced from the United States, Italy and Spain. The analysed material was cDNA or gDNA that came from T cells, B-cell-depleted T cells, or PBMCs.

Germline V gene data show CDR1 as SQVTM and CDR2 as ANQGSEA. This CDR3 is built from 12 residues. V gave up 5 bases and J gave up 4 bases, with 11 bases separating them. Original methodology: Amplification of reference gene primers was used by the study to estimate nucleated cell counts. Assay: immunoSEQ multiplex PCR; the TCRdb copy retains only in-frame clones and omits some. V and J calls and clone size are those listed in that table; D and trimming were worked out from the DNA. This sample has approximately 230,000 clones; 70% to 90% occur once, and the top ten carry roughly 3%. The chain joins TRBV29-1 to TRBJ1-1; D is unresolved. The receptor comes from a young man with active or convalescent COVID-19. The source material was peripheral blood. The CDR3 spells CSVTVEATEAFF. The CDR3, as DNA: TGCAGCGTTACTGTGGAGGCCACTGAAGCTTTCTTT.